This record concerns one TCR beta chain sequence. Its antigen is not known. The data stem from a study of cytomegalovirus exposure and HLA in healthy donors. CDR1 is SEHNR, CDR2 FQNEAQ, per germline (reference sequence). The V and J ends lost 5 bases and 9 bases respectively, with 10 bases between them. The CDR3 runs to 11 residues. The study ran its PCR with 60 Vbeta and 13 Jbeta primers. TCRdb's copy holds only in-frame clones and misses some; the assay was immunoSEQ multiplex PCR. The sample holds some 130,000 clones; roughly 79% are singletons and the top ten take approximately 1.6%. Whole-study findings and limits: Excluded were some V segments that proved indistinguishable, including TRBV6-2 and TRBV6-3. CMV serostatus was the only recorded immune exposure for donors. It is likely that the observed cluster of highly shared sequence variants was a sequencing artifact.

The sample consisted of PBMCs. The V and J genes are TRBV7-9 and TRBJ1-2; D remains ambiguous. The sequence came from a woman between 18 and 29 years old in good health and CMV-seronegative. The CDR3 loop is CASSPRRSYTF. CDR3 nucleotide sequence: TGTGCCAGCAGCCCCCGGAGGAGCTACACCTTC.